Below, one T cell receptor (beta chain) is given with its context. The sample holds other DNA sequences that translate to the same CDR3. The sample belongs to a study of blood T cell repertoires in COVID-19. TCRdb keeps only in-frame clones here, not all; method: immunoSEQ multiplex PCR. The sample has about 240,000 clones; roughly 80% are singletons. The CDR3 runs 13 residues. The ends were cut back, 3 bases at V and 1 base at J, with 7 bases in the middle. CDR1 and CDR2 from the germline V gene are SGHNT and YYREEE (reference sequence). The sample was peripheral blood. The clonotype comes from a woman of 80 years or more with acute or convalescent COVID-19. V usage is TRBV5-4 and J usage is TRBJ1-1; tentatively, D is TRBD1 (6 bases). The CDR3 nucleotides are TGTGCCAGCAGCTCACAGGGGAACACTGAAGCTTTCTTT. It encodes CASSSQGNTEAFF.